This T cell receptor (beta chain) was identified during a study of blood T cell repertoires in COVID-19. This CDR3 has 16 residues. V lost 2 bases to trimming and J lost 2 bases; unmatched junction nucleotides: 6. CDR1 and CDR2 (germline): SGHRS, YFSETQ. Data came from immunoSEQ multiplex PCR; TCRdb stores just in-frame clones and leaves some out. This sample yields about 400,000 clones, of which 89% are seen a single time; roughly 1.2% belongs to the top ten. This TCR came from a man in his forties or fifties with acute or convalescent COVID-19. The chain joins TRBV5-1 to TRBJ2-7; 11 bases agree with TRBD2. The sequenced material came from peripheral blood. CDR3 region: CASSFATSGGTYEQYF. The CDR3 DNA reads TGCGCCAGCAGCTTCGCTACTAGCGGGGGTACCTACGAGCAGTACTTC.